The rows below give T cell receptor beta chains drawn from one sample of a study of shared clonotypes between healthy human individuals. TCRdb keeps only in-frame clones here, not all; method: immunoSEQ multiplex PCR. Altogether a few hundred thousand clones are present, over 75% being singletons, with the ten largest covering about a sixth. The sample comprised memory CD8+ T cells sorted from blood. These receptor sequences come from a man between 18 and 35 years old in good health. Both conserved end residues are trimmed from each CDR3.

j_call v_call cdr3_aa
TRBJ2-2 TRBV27 ASSLSAGHANTGELF
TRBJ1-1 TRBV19 ASSIDGGNTEAF
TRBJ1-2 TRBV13 ASSLGLSPGYT
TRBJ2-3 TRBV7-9 ASSCRTSGRTDTQY
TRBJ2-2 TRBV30 AWSVPLSGMSGELF
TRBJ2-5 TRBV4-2 ASSAGQGGETQY
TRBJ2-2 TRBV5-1 ASSWTDANTGELF
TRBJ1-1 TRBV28 ASIYGQGAGTEAF
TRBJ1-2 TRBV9 ASSVVDRVPYYGYT
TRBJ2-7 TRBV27 ASSLGQGAYEQY
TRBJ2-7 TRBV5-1 ASSLGGRSPDEQY
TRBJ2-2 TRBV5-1 ASSFGGTGELF
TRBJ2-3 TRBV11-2 ASSLVAGGLDTQY
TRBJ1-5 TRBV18 ASSATASNQPQH
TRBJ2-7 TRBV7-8 ASSLVGEAYEQY
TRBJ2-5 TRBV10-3 AISDHDQETQY
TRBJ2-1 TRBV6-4 ASKALPSELAGGNEQF
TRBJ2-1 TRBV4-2 ASSRGRGQGRNIQTSSSYNEQF
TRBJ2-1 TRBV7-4 ASSSPGRFSNEQF
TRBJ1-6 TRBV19 ASSMGQGHSPLH
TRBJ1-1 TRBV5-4 ASSTEETEAF
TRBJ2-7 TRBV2 ASSSGDLYSYEQY
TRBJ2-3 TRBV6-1 ASSDFFSTDTQY
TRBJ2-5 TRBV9 ASSGTGGPQETQY
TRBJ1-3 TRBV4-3 ASSQDSLGSIGAGNTIY
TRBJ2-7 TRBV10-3 AISETSGGTSYEQY
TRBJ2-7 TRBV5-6 ASSFGRPYEQY
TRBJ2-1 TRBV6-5 ASSGSRGKVF
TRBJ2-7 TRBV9 ASSVVPSGYYEQY
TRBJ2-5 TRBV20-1 SAKEIETQY
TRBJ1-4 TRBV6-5 ASSYSQGGREKLF
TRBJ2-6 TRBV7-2 ASSLAGQVVLSGANVLT
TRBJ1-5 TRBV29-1 SALIGDSANQPQH
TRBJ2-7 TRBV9 ASSVGRSAYEQY
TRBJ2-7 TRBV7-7 ASSLGAGPTYEQY
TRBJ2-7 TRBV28 ASSWGVSYEQY
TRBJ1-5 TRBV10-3 AISDDSEWPQH
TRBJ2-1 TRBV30 AWSLSSYNEQF
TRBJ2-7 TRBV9 ASSPDRGEQY